This T cell receptor (beta chain) was recovered during a study of neurological immune-mediated disorders. Whole-study findings and limits: Because no CDR3 amino acid sequences were shared across subjects by expanded clones, private repertoires were suggested in all groups.

This clonotype was counted many times. Its target is unknown. TCRdb passed the 5' RACE reads through MiXCR, listing each CDR3 protein once. The sample shows about 48,000 distinct CDR3 sequences, roughly 23% of them seen only once. V was cut by 7 bases and J by 4 bases, with 10 bases left in between. This CDR3 spans 13 amino acids. CDR1 and CDR2 (germline): MDHEN, SYDVKM. This receptor was taken from a woman aged 65 to 85 in good health. Sample: PBMCs. The J gene is TRBJ2-2, the V gene TRBV28; D perhaps matches TRBD1 (6 bases). Written as DNA, the CDR3 is TGTGCCAGCATGGGACACACCACCGGGGAGCTGTTTTTT. Translated: CASMGHTTGELFF.